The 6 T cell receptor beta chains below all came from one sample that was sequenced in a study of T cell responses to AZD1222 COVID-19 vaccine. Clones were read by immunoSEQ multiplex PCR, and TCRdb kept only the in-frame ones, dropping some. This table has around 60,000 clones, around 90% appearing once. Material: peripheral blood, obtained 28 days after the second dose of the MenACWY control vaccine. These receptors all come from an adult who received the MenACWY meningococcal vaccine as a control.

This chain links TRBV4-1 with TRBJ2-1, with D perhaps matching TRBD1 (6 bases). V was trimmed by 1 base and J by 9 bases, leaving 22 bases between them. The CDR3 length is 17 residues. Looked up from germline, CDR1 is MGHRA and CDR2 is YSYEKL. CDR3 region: CASSQGEGLRLGGEQFF. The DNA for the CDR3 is TGCGCCAGCAGCCAAGGGGAAGGACTTCGTCTAGGGGGTGAGCAGTTCTTC.

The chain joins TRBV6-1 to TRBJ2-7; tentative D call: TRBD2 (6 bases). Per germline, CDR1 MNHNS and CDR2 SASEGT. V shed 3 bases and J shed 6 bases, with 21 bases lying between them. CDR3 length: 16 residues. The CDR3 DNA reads TGTGCCAGCAGTGATCTGGCCGGGACTTCCCGCGCCGAGCAGTACTTC. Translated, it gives CASSDLAGTSRAEQYF.

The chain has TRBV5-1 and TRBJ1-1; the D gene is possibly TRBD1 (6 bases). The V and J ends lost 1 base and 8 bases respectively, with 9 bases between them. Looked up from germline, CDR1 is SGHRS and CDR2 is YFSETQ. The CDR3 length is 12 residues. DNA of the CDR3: TGCGCCAGCAGCTTGATCGACAGGGAAGCTTTCTTT. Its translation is CASSLIDREAFF. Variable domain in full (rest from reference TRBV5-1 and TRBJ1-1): KAGVTQTPRYLIKTRGQQVTLSCSPISGHRSVSWYQQTPGQGLQFLFEYFSETQRNKGNFPGRFSGRQFSNSRSEMNVSTLELGDSALYLCASSLIDREAFFGQGTRLTVV.

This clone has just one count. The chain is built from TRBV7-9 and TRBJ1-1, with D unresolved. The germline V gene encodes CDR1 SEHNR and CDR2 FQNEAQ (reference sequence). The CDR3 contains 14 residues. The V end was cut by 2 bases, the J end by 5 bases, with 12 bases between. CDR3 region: CASSLTGSRTEAFF. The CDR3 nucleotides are TGTGCCAGCAGCTTAACTGGGTCGCGGACTGAAGCTTTCTTT.

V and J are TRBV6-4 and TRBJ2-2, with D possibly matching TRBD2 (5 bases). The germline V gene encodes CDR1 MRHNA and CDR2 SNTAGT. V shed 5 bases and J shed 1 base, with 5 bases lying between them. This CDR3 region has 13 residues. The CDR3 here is CASSSGNTGELFF. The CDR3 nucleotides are TGTGCCAGCAGTAGCGGGAACACCGGGGAGCTGTTTTTT.

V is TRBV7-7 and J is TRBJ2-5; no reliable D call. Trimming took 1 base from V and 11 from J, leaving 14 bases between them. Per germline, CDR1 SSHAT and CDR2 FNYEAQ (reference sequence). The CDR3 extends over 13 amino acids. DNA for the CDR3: TGTGCCAGCAGCTTAGGGTTGGTCGAGATTCAGTACTTC. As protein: CASSLGLVEIQYF.